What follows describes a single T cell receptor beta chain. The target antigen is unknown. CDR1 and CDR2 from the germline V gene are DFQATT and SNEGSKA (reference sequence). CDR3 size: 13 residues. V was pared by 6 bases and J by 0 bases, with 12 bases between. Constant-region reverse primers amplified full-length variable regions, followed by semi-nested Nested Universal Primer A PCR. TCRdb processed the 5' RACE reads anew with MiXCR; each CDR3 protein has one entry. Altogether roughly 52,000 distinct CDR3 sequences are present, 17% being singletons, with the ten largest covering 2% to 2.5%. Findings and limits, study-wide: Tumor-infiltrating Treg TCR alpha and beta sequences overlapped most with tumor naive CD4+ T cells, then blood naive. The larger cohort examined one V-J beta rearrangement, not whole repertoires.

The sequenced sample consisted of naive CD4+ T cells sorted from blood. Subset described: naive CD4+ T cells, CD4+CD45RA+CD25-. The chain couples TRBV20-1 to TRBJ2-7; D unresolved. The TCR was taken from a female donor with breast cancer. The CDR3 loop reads CSAPTRGSYEQYF. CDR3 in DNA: TGCAGTGCCCCTACTCGTGGCTCCTACGAGCAGTACTTC.